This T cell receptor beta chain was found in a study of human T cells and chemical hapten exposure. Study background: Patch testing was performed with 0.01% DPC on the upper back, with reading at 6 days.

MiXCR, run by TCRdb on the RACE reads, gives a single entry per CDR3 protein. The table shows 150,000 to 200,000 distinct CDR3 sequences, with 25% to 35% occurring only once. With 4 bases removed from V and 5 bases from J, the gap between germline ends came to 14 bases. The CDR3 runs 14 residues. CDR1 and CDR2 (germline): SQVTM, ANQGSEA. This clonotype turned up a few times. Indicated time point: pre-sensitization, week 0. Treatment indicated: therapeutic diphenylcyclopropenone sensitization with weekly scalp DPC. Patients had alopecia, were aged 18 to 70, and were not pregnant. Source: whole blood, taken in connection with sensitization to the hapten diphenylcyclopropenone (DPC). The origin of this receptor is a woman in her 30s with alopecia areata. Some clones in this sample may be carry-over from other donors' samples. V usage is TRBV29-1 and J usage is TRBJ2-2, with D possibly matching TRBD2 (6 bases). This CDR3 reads CSVGEWGRTGELFF. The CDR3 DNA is TGCAGCGTTGGGGAGTGGGGGAGGACCGGGGAGCTGTTTTTT.